This T cell receptor beta chain originates from a study of identical twins. Everyone who gave samples was a healthy Caucasian. Carrying unique molecular identifiers, the cDNA also gained a universal primer site through template switching. TCRdb analysed the 5' RACE reads with MiXCR anew, one entry per CDR3 protein. The sample has a few hundred thousand distinct CDR3 sequences; around 24% are singletons. The CDR3 covers 12 residues. CDR1 is MNHEY and CDR2 is SMNVEV in the germline V gene (reference sequence). Trimming cost V 10 bases and J 4 bases, with 11 bases left between them. These same records also appear under a second study, on T cells expressing NK-cell markers. Per that study: TCR beta repertoires came from sorted CD3+CD56+NKG2C+, CD3+CD56+NKG2C- and CD3+CD56-NKG2C+ T cells. CD8+ T cells in six donors included dominant NKG2C+ clonotypes at about 1.0-7.5%.

The chain carries TRBV27 and TRBJ1-5; maybe TRBD1 (5 bases). What was sequenced was CD4+ T cells sorted from blood. The clonotype originates from a woman younger than 35 in good health. CDR3 region: CATSTANQPQHF. The CDR3 DNA sequence: TGTGCCACCTCGACAGCTAATCAGCCCCAGCATTTT.